This T cell receptor (beta chain) derives from a study of CD8 T cells in acute hepatitis C reinfection. The wider study: CD8+ T cells specific for HCV NS3-1073 were sequenced. Study results and caveats: No chronic follow-up sample yielded enough NS3-1073 specific cells. All groups preferentially used TRBV04 and TRBV06, which was not due to overrepresentation in the naive pool. Regardless of outcome, 10 to 15 public clonotypes appeared, one using V04-02/J02-02.

A word on this clone: The antigen is undetermined.

Time point reported: naive CD8 control sorted from an acute-time-point sample. Repertoires were generated with immunoSEQ multiplex PCR, while TCRdb's copy carries only in-frame clones and drops some. The sample holds tens of thousands of clones, approximately 85% seen once. V was clipped by 2 bases and J by 6 bases, with 10 bases between them. This CDR3 has 13 residues. Germline V gene data show CDR1 as MNHNY and CDR2 as SVGAGI (reference sequence). The source of this sequence is a young woman who spontaneously cleared hepatitis C infection. V usage is TRBV6-6 and J usage is TRBJ1-2; possibly TRBD1 for D (5 bases). The material sequenced was naive CD8+ T cells from PBMCs. The DNA for the CDR3 is TGTGCCAGCAGTTACGGGACGCCGGATGGCTACACCTTC. It is translated as CASSYGTPDGYTF.